The 21 T cell receptor beta chains listed next were all sequenced from one sample in a study of OX40 agonist ivuxolimab in advanced cancers. The method was immunoSEQ multiplex PCR; TCRdb's version includes in-frame clones alone and lacks a portion of them. The data contain more than 100,000 clones, more than 85% of them seen just once; the ten biggest clones take up over 0.8%. Material: CD4+ or CD8+ T cells sorted from blood, obtained in a trial of the OX40 agonist ivuxolimab. All receptors come from an adult with an advanced solid tumor such as melanoma, head and neck, liver or kidney cancer.

The sample holds a few counts of this clone. V gene TRBV9 combines with J gene TRBJ1-1; TRBD1 agrees at 8 bases. The germline gives CDR1 SGDLS, CDR2 YYNGEE. J lost 5 bases, V lost 1 base, and 4 bases had no gene match. This CDR3 comprises 14 residues. CDR3 DNA sequence: TGTGCCAGCAGCGTACTCACAGGGGGAACTGAAGCTTTCTTT. It specifies CASSVLTGGTEAFF.

The V and J genes are TRBV5-1 and TRBJ2-5; D possibly matches TRBD1 or TRBD2 (6 bases each). This CDR3 is built from 19 residues. From germline, CDR1 is SGHRS and CDR2 YFSETQ. The V end was cut by 0 bases, the J end by 4 bases, with 25 bases between. The CDR3 nucleotides read TGCGCCAGCAGCTTGGTGGGAGGATCGATTCTACAGGGAGGAGAGACCCAGTACTTC. It specifies CASSLVGGSILQGGETQYF.

The chain combines TRBV7-6 with TRBJ1-4; D might be TRBD1 (5 bases). Per the germline V gene, CDR1 is SGHVS and CDR2 is FNYEAQ. CDR3 length: 16 residues. V was cut by 0 bases and J by 8 bases, with 16 bases left in between. Here the CDR3 DNA reads TGTGCCAGCAGCTTAGCGACAGTCAAAATGAAGGAAAAACTGTTTTTT. This sequence encodes CASSLATVKMKEKLFF.

This chain links TRBV29-1 with TRBJ1-2; weak D call: TRBD1 (5 bases). The CDR3 extends over 11 amino acids. Trimming removed 4 bases from V and 6 bases from J, with 9 bases in between. The germline gives CDR1 SQVTM, CDR2 ANQGSEA. For the CDR3, the DNA is TGCAGCGTTGGGGGCTGGGATGGCTACACCTTC. Translating it yields CSVGGWDGYTF. The full variable domain, with the rest looked up from reference TRBV29-1 and TRBJ1-2, is SAVISQKPSRDICQRGTSLTIQCQVDSQVTMMFWYRQQPGQSLTLIATANQGSEATYESGFVIDKFPISRPNLTFSTLTVSNMSPEDSSIYLCSVGGWDGYTFGSGTRLTVV.

This rearrangement joins TRBV7-2 to TRBJ1-3; D gene uncertain. This CDR3 has 14 amino acids. V lost 1 base and J 0 bases, leaving 4 bases between the germline ends. The germline V gene encodes CDR1 SGHTA and CDR2 FQGNSA. CDR3 DNA sequence: TGTGCCAGCAGCTTAGTAGACTCTGGAAACACCATATATTTT. It encodes CASSLVDSGNTIYF.

As regards this clone: Mismatch with germline at one junction end may stem from a read error. The V gene is TRBV5-3, the J gene TRBJ2-7; 10 nucleotides match TRBD2. TRBV5-3 is an ORF; its function is uncertain. The CDR3 covers 15 residues. The CDR3 coding sequence is TGTGCCAGCAGCTTGGGACTAGCGTTAGAATACGAGCAGTACTTC. Amino acid sequence: CASSLGLALEYEQYF.

This sequence joins TRBV29-1 and TRBJ2-5, with TRBD2 matching over 7 bases. The CDR3 contains 14 residues. The junction had 11 bases not matched to a gene; V was cut back by 7 bases and J by 3 bases. Germline lookup yields CDR1 SQVTM and CDR2 ANQGSEA. Here the CDR3 reads CSAQGSSGKETQYF. DNA of the CDR3: TGCAGCGCCCAAGGATCTAGCGGTAAAGAGACCCAGTACTTC.

The chain links TRBV2 to TRBJ1-1; the D is unclear. This CDR3 contains 14 residues. Trimming took off 8 bases at V and 8 bases at J, with 21 bases between the two ends. Germline CDR1 SNHLY, CDR2 FYNNEI. The CDR3 DNA is TGTGCCAGCCGGGAGACAAGGGATAACCTCGAAGCTTTCTTT. As protein: CASRETRDNLEAFF.

The V and J genes are TRBV9 and TRBJ1-1, with 8 bases identical to TRBD1. This CDR3 has 14 amino acids. The germline V gene has CDR1 SGDLS and CDR2 YYNGEE. V was pared by 3 bases and J by 6 bases, with 7 bases of the junction left unmatched. CDR3 sequence: CASSAGQGFSEAFF. As DNA, the CDR3 is TGTGCCAGCAGCGCCGGACAGGGTTTTTCTGAAGCTTTCTTT.

The gene calls are TRBV5-4 and TRBJ2-1; D could derive from TRBD1 or TRBD2 (7 bases each). Looked up from germline, CDR1 is SGHNT and CDR2 is YYREEE (reference sequence). V shed 3 bases and J shed 3 bases, with 16 bases lying between them. The CDR3 loop spans 16 amino acids. The CDR3 region is CASSSGGRGYYNEQFF. The CDR3 DNA follows: TGTGCCAGCAGCTCGGGGGGCAGGGGGTACTACAATGAGCAGTTCTTC.

The chain employs TRBV28 and TRBJ2-3; 16 bases match TRBD2. The V and J ends lost 3 bases and 1 base, in that order; junction bases with no gene match: 16. The V gene's germline CDR1 is MDHEN and CDR2 SYDVKM. The CDR3 loop spans 22 amino acids. The CDR3 is CASSFLFTPGLAGGRRTDTQYF. For the CDR3, the DNA is TGTGCCAGCAGTTTCCTCTTTACACCGGGACTAGCGGGAGGGAGGCGCACAGATACGCAGTATTTT.

The rearrangement joins TRBV28 to TRBJ1-2; D gene ambiguous. V lost 5 bases, J lost 4 bases, and 8 bases lay in between. Germline-derived CDR1 and CDR2 are MDHEN and SYDVKM. The CDR3 covers 12 residues. As DNA, the CDR3 is TGTGCCAGCAGTCAAACCCCCTATGGCTACACCTTC. Translated, it gives CASSQTPYGYTF.

The chain combines TRBV9 with TRBJ1-2; D not certain. Germline V lookup: CDR1 SGDLS, CDR2 YYNGEE. The CDR3 runs 15 residues. Trimming shortened V by 0 bases and J by 5 bases, and 14 bases separated the two germline ends. CDR3 nucleotide sequence: TGTGCCAGCAGCGTAGGGATTGGGGAACAATATGGCTACACCTTC. Protein: CASSVGIGEQYGYTF.

This chain links TRBV4-3 with TRBJ1-5; D is ambiguous. Between the trimmed V and J ends, which lost 5 bases and 0 bases, there was a span of 11 bases. CDR3 length: 15 amino acids. From germline, CDR1 is LGHNA and CDR2 YSLEER. Here the CDR3 DNA reads TGCGCCAGCAGCTCCGTTTGGCGTAGCAATCAGCCCCAGCATTTT. It encodes CASSSVWRSNQPQHF.

The CDR3: CASSSQLAGGADTQYF. CDR3 in DNA: TGTGCCAGCAGCTCGCAACTAGCGGGAGGAGCAGATACGCAGTATTTT. This chain uses TRBV11-2 with TRBJ2-3; TRBD2 aligns across 12 bases. Germline V gives CDR1 SGHAT, CDR2 FQNNGV. There are 16 residues in the CDR3. The trim removed 4 bases at V and 4 bases at J, leaving 6 bases unmatched. Looking up the rest from reference TRBV11-2 and TRBJ2-3 gives the full variable domain: EAGVAQSPRYKIIEKRQSVAFWCNPISGHATLYWYQQILGQGPKLLIQFQNNGVVDDSQLPKDRFSAERLKGVDSTLKIQPAKLEDSAVYLCASSSQLAGGADTQYFGPGTRLTVL.

This clone was counted once. The chain recombines TRBV7-9 with TRBJ2-7; 9 nucleotides agree with TRBD1. The CDR3 is 16 residues long. V lost 5 bases, J lost 1 base, and 9 bases stayed unmatched. Germline V gene data show CDR1 as SEHNR and CDR2 as FQNEAQ (reference sequence). The CDR3 loop is CASSHLDRGLSYEQYF. The DNA of the CDR3 is TGTGCCAGCAGCCACCTGGACAGGGGACTTTCCTACGAGCAGTACTTC. The full variable domain, its missing parts supplied by reference TRBV7-9 and TRBJ2-7, is DTGVSQNPRHKITKRGQNVTFRCDPISEHNRLYWYRQTLGQGPEFLTYFQNEAQLEKSRLLSDRFSAERPKGSFSTLEIQRTEQGDSAMYLCASSHLDRGLSYEQYFGPGTRLTVT.

CDR3 nucleotides: TGCAGCGTTGGAACAGATAATCAGCCCCAGCATTTT. Translated: CSVGTDNQPQHF. The chain combines TRBV29-1 with TRBJ1-5; the D is unclear. The CDR3 has 12 residues. Per germline, CDR1 SQVTM and CDR2 ANQGSEA. Trimming took 4 bases from V and 4 from J, leaving 8 bases between them. The full variable domain, with the rest looked up from reference TRBV29-1 and TRBJ1-5, is SAVISQKPSRDICQRGTSLTIQCQVDSQVTMMFWYRQQPGQSLTLIATANQGSEATYESGFVIDKFPISRPNLTFSTLTVSNMSPEDSSIYLCSVGTDNQPQHFGDGTRLSIL.

The J gene is TRBJ2-5, the V gene TRBV7-8; TRBD1 is a possible D gene (6 bases). This CDR3 region has 14 residues. Per the germline V gene, CDR1 is SGHVS and CDR2 is FQNEAQ. V was pared by 5 bases and J by 3 bases, with 13 bases between. In nucleotides, the CDR3 is TGTGCCAGCAGCCAAAGGGGGAACGAAGAGACCCAGTACTTC. It encodes CASSQRGNEETQYF.

The V and J genes are TRBV25-1 and TRBJ1-5; TRBD1 is a possible D gene (6 bases). Germline CDR1 MGHDK, CDR2 SYGVNS. V was cut by 9 bases and J by 9 bases, with 15 bases left in between. The CDR3 consists of 12 residues. The CDR3 DNA sequence: TGTGCCAGTCCGGGACATCTGAGGCCCCAGCATTTT. It translates to CASPGHLRPQHF.

This clone was counted a single time. CDR3 amino acids: CASIGPGSKDEQYF. The CDR3 coding sequence is TGTGCCAGCATCGGCCCAGGGTCTAAGGACGAGCAGTACTTC. The chain joins TRBV6-6 to TRBJ2-7; weak D call: TRBD1 (5 bases). V gave up 7 bases and J gave up 5 bases, with 18 bases separating them. From germline, CDR1 is MNHNY and CDR2 SVGAGI (reference sequence). The CDR3 covers 14 residues.

The rearrangement uses TRBV28 and TRBJ2-3, with TRBD2 matching over 13 bases. Germline assignment: CDR1 MDHEN and CDR2 SYDVKM. V dropped 8 bases and J dropped 3; count of bases not matched to a gene: 11. This CDR3 spans 17 amino acids. For the CDR3, the DNA is TGTGCCAGCTTTACCCCGGGACTAGCGGGATGGACAGATACGCAGTATTTT. Translating it yields CASFTPGLAGWTDTQYF. The full variable domain, its missing parts supplied by reference TRBV28 and TRBJ2-3, is DVKVTQSSRYLVKRTGEKVFLECVQDMDHENMFWYRQDPGLGLRLIYFSYDVKMKEKGDIPEGYSVSREKKERFSLILESASTNQTSMYLCASFTPGLAGWTDTQYFGPGTRLTVL.